The 27 T cell receptor beta chains given below trace back to one sample, sequenced in a study of spatial heterogeneity in lung cancer (dated by TCRdb to the late 2010s). The method behind the library was 5' RACE. Instrument used: NextSeq 500. In TCRdb, the public reads were trimmed at Q25 with fastp and aligned with MiXCR, with productive beta chains retained. Each CDR3 protein gets just one entry, which takes the most common genes and DNA from the rows behind it. The sample table records 17,000 or so distinct CDR3 sequences; about 6.3% of these occur just once. Jointly, the top ten make up 6.8% of the sample. These receptors have no identified antigens. The full study reports these points: The tumor nonsynonymous mutation count correlated with the number of expanded intratumoral alpha and beta TCRs.

The time point tag for this specimen amounts to: sample taken at primary tumor resection. The sample in question was lung tumor tissue, obtained at surgery. These receptors were obtained from a male donor with early-stage non-small cell lung cancer.

This clonotype appeared many times. This beta chain represents an off-target read in a library built for alpha chains; its size is of limited meaning. The chain links TRBV10-3 to TRBJ1-1; 10 bases match TRBD1. The germline V gene has CDR1 ENHRY and CDR2 SYGVKD. CDR3 length equals 15 residues. With 4 bases clipped from V and 1 base from J, the junction kept 3 bases outside the gene matches. Here the CDR3 reads CAISGQGAANTEAFF. The CDR3, as DNA: TGTGCCATCAGTGGACAGGGGGCGGCGAACACTGAAGCTTTCTTT.

This clonotype was detected ten times or more. This beta chain lies outside the target of a library built for alpha chains; its clone size means little. In DNA form, the CDR3 reads TGTGCCAGCAGCGAAGGACTAGCGGGAGCATACGAGCAGTACTTC. It translates to CASSEGLAGAYEQYF. The gene calls are TRBV3-1 and TRBJ2-7; 13 nucleotides agree with TRBD2. Germline V gives CDR1 LGHDT, CDR2 YNNKEL (reference sequence). The trim removed 5 bases at V and 4 bases at J, leaving 5 bases unmatched. This CDR3 comprises 15 residues.

This clonotype is deemed medium-sized. The library was built for alpha chains, so this beta chain is an off-target read and its size means little. The rearrangement joins TRBV20-1 to TRBJ2-3; 7 bases fit TRBD1. CDR3 length: 14 amino acids. The germline CDR1 and CDR2 sequences are DFQATT and SNEGSKA (reference sequence). Unmatched junction bases numbered 6, after V lost 3 bases and J lost 3 bases. The CDR3 bases are TGCAGTGCTAGGGACAGGCTGGGGACAGATACGCAGTATTTT. Translation: CSARDRLGTDTQYF.

This clonotype was seen repeatedly, ten times or more. In a library made to pick up alpha chains, this beta chain is a stray read with a size that means little. The chain joins TRBV5-4 to TRBJ2-2; 12 bases match TRBD2. This CDR3 is 16 amino acids long. J lost 6 bases, V lost 1 base, and 4 bases had no gene match. Per germline, CDR1 SGHNT and CDR2 YYREEE (reference sequence). The CDR3 spells CASSLRLAGVSGELFF. In DNA, the CDR3 is TGTGCCAGCAGCTTGAGACTAGCGGGAGTATCCGGGGAGCTGTTTTTT.

A remark on this clonotype: Little can be read into the size of this beta chain, an off-target read in a library designed for alpha chains. The gene calls are TRBV5-1 and TRBJ2-6; 10 bases match TRBD1. This CDR3 is 20 amino acids long. With 1 base clipped from V and 2 bases from J, the junction kept 12 bases outside the gene matches. Germline V gene lookup returns CDR1 SGHRS and CDR2 YFSETQ. The DNA for the CDR3 is TGCGCCAGCAGCTTGACAAGACAGGGGGCGTTAGTTACTGGGGCCAACGTCCTGACTTTC. Its translation: CASSLTRQGALVTGANVLTF.

This clonotype was recorded many times. The library was designed around alpha chains, so this beta chain is a stray read whose abundance carries little weight. The rearrangement links TRBV5-4 to TRBJ1-2, with D possibly matching TRBD1 (6 bases). The CDR3 has 13 amino acids. The V gene's germline CDR1 is SGHNT and CDR2 YYREEE (reference sequence). V lost 4 bases, J lost 4 bases, and 11 bases lay in between. The CDR3 loop is CASSNTGFYGYTF. DNA for the CDR3: TGTGCCAGCAGCAATACAGGGTTCTATGGCTACACCTTC.

In this sample, this clonotype is medium-sized. This beta chain represents an off-target read in a library built for alpha chains; its size is of limited meaning. The rearrangement links TRBV12-3 or TRBV12-4 to TRBJ2-2, with a weak D call TRBD2 (5 bases). The CDR3 sequence is 13 residues long. Between the trimmed V and J ends, which lost 4 bases and 7 bases, there was a span of 10 bases. Here the CDR3 reads CASSSRGYGELFF. The CDR3 DNA is TGTGCCAGCAGTTCCCGGGGTTACGGGGAGCTGTTTTTT.

At least ten counts were recorded for this clonotype. A library prepared for alpha chains yielded this beta chain as an off-target read; its size is of little meaning. The chain couples TRBV14 to TRBJ2-7; no firm D call. Trimming removed 1 base at V and 2 bases at J, with 0 bases between. The CDR3 contains 11 residues. CDR1 SGHDN and CDR2 FVKESK come from the germline V gene. The CDR3 DNA follows: TGTGCCAGCAGCCAAGCCTACGAGCAGTACTTC. It translates to CASSQAYEQYF.

As concerns this clonotype: A library made for alpha chains picked up this beta chain off target, so its size means little. This chain uses TRBV15 with TRBJ2-3, with D uncertain. CDR3 length equals 17 residues. Trimming pared 0 bases from V and 7 bases from J, leaving 20 bases between. CDR1 is LNHNV and CDR2 is YYDKDF in the germline V gene (reference sequence). Here the CDR3 reads CATSRDLTVGSAHTQYF. DNA of the CDR3: TGTGCCACCAGCAGAGACCTAACCGTCGGATCAGCTCATACGCAGTATTTT.

This clonotype was recorded a few times. The library was prepared for alpha chains; this beta chain is a stray read, so its frequency means little. The chain is built from TRBV6-1 and TRBJ2-5, with D possibly called TRBD1 or TRBD2 (5 bases each). Germline V gene sequence: CDR1 MNHNS, CDR2 SASEGT. V was cut by 1 base and J by 8 bases, with 8 bases left in between. CDR3 length equals 12 residues. The CDR3 coding sequence is TGTGCCAGCAGTGAAGGGGGGAAAACCCAGTACTTC. It specifies CASSEGGKTQYF.

At least ten counts were recorded for this clonotype. This beta chain is a stray read from a library made for alpha chains; its abundance is not meaningful. This sequence joins TRBV12-3 or TRBV12-4 and TRBJ1-1; 7 bases line up with TRBD1. CDR3 size: 15 residues. V lost 1 base and J lost 3; bases outside the gene matches: 5. The CDR3 sequence: CASSLGDRVYTEAFF. The DNA of the CDR3 is TGTGCCAGCAGTTTAGGAGACAGGGTTTACACTGAAGCTTTCTTT.

This clonotype was picked up many times. This beta chain came through as a stray read in a library set up for alpha chains, and its size says little. This chain links TRBV19 with TRBJ1-1; no definite D call. Between the trimmed V and J ends, which lost 2 bases and 5 bases, there was a span of 15 bases. Looked up from germline, CDR1 is LNHDA and CDR2 is SQIVND (reference sequence). The CDR3 spans 15 residues. The CDR3 region is CASSITGSSRTEAFF. The CDR3 DNA follows: TGTGCCAGTAGTATAACCGGGTCGTCGAGGACTGAAGCTTTCTTT.

This clonotype was observed a few times. Being off target in a library aimed at alpha chains, this beta chain has a size of little meaning. The rearrangement uses TRBV27 and TRBJ1-5, with D perhaps matching TRBD1 (5 bases). CDR1 is MNHEY, CDR2 SMNVEV, per germline (reference sequence). CDR3 length: 16 residues. V lost 3 bases and J 7 bases, leaving 19 bases between the germline ends. CDR3 sequence reads: CASSLVAGTKGQPQHF. CDR3 in DNA: TGTGCCAGCAGTTTGGTTGCAGGGACCAAAGGACAGCCCCAGCATTTT.

This clonotype is medium-sized within its sample. This beta chain was picked up by a library intended for alpha chains and is off target, so its count carries little meaning. V gene TRBV27 combines with J gene TRBJ2-1; perhaps TRBD2 as D (6 bases). The CDR3 is made up of 15 amino acids. Germline V gene lookup returns CDR1 MNHEY and CDR2 SMNVEV (reference sequence). V lost 1 base to trimming and J lost 0 bases, with 7 bases between them. CDR3 coding DNA: TGTGCCAGCAGTTTATTCGGGAGCTCCTACAATGAGCAGTTCTTC. As protein: CASSLFGSSYNEQFF.

This clonotype occurred many times. Being off target in a library aimed at alpha chains, this beta chain has a size of little meaning. This chain joins TRBV7-9 and TRBJ1-3; 7 bases align to TRBD1. Germline CDR1 reads SEHNR; CDR2 reads FQNEAQ (reference sequence). This CDR3 has 15 amino acids. J gave up 3 bases and V 6 bases, and 8 bases lay outside the gene matches. This CDR3 reads CASSPSNRGGNTIYF. The CDR3 nucleotides read TGTGCCAGCAGTCCATCTAACAGGGGTGGAAACACCATATATTTT.

Many counts were recorded for this clonotype. In a library made to pick up alpha chains, this beta chain is a stray read with a size that means little. V gene TRBV6-5 combines with J gene TRBJ1-1, with D possibly being TRBD1 (6 bases). V lost 4 bases to trimming and J lost 5 bases, with 11 bases between them. Germline CDR1 reads MNHEY; CDR2 reads SVGAGI. The CDR3 has 13 residues. The CDR3 DNA follows: TGTGCCAGCAGTTCAAAAGGGGGAACTGAAGCTTTCTTT. Its protein is CASSSKGGTEAFF.

This clonotype has at least ten counts. Because this beta chain is a stray read in a library intended to capture alpha chains, its abundance should not be given much weight. The V and J genes are TRBV18 and TRBJ2-1; 7 bases match TRBD1. The CDR3 consists of 17 residues. CDR1 is KGHSH, CDR2 LQKENI, per germline. Trimming cost V 1 base and J 7 bases; bases outside gene matches: 13. CDR3 region: CASSPLPGQSGENEQFF. CDR3 coding DNA: TGTGCCAGCTCACCACTTCCGGGACAGAGTGGGGAGAATGAGCAGTTCTTC.

In its sample, this clonotype ranks as medium-sized. The library was built for alpha chains, so this beta chain is an off-target read and its size means little. The DNA of the CDR3 is TGTGCCAGCAGCCAAGACGGGACAGGGCATCAGCCCCAGCATTTT. Translating it yields CASSQDGTGHQPQHF. The V call is TRBV3-1, the J call TRBJ1-5; 9 bases map to TRBD1. With 0 bases clipped from V and 5 bases from J, the junction kept 2 bases outside the gene matches. Germline loops: CDR1 LGHDT, CDR2 YNNKEL (reference sequence). The CDR3 has 15 amino acids.

This clonotype was picked up many times. This beta chain is an unintended read in a library built for alpha chains; its size means little. V is TRBV20-1 and J is TRBJ1-4; D is undetermined. V dropped 7 bases and J dropped 8 bases, with 14 bases sitting between them. Germline V gene lookup returns CDR1 DFQATT and CDR2 SNEGSKA (reference sequence). This CDR3 region has 12 residues. Written as DNA, the CDR3 is TGCAGTGTCCCGATCCCCAACGAAAAACTGTTTTTT. This translates into CSVPIPNEKLFF.

This clonotype counts as medium-sized. This beta chain represents an off-target read in a library built for alpha chains; its size is of limited meaning. The chain joins TRBV4-3 to TRBJ2-5; a weak D match, TRBD2 (5 bases). Per germline, CDR1 LGHNA and CDR2 YSLEER. Trimming took off 0 bases at V and 7 bases at J, with 18 bases between the two ends. There are 16 residues in the CDR3. In DNA, the CDR3 is TGCGCCAGCAGCCAAGACTTATTCGGAGGCGAAGGGACCCAGTACTTC. Its translation is CASSQDLFGGEGTQYF.

Details on this clonotype: This beta chain appears as a stray read in a library generated for alpha chains; its size is not informative. The gene calls are TRBV5-5 and TRBJ2-5, with D uncertain. Germline V lookup: CDR1 SGHKS, CDR2 YYEKEE (reference sequence). Trimming pared 2 bases from V and 2 bases from J, leaving 4 bases between. The CDR3 has 12 residues. The CDR3 DNA reads TGTGCCAGCAGCTTAAGGCAAGAGACCCAGTACTTC. Translation: CASSLRQETQYF.

This clonotype has a count of ten or more. This beta chain is an unintended read in a library built for alpha chains; its size means little. This chain connects TRBV19 to TRBJ2-7, with D possibly being TRBD1 (6 bases). The CDR3 spans 13 residues. V dropped 3 bases and J dropped 6 bases, with 12 bases sitting between them. Germline CDR1 reads LNHDA; CDR2 reads SQIVND (reference sequence). The CDR3 protein is CASSIQGTSEQYF. For the CDR3, the DNA is TGTGCCAGTAGTATCCAGGGGACCTCCGAGCAGTACTTC. The full variable domain, rest sourced from reference TRBV19 and TRBJ2-7, is DGGITQSPKYLFRKEGQNVTLSCEQNLNHDAMYWYRQDPGQGLRLIYYSQIVNDFQKGDIAEGYSVSREKKESFPLTVTSAQKNPTAFYLCASSIQGTSEQYFGPGTRLTVT.

This clonotype was seen at least ten times. In a library made to pick up alpha chains, this beta chain is a stray read with a size that means little. The chain joins TRBV5-1 to TRBJ2-5; tentatively, D is TRBD1 (6 bases). V lost 0 bases, J lost 5 bases, and 14 bases lay in between. Germline CDR1 is SGHRS and CDR2 is YFSETQ. This CDR3 comprises 15 residues. Here the CDR3 DNA reads TGCGCCAGCAGCTTGGATGGCAGGGGAGACGAGACCCAGTACTTC. Translation: CASSLDGRGDETQYF.

This clonotype was found many times. This beta chain is a stray sequence in a library constructed for alpha chains; its clone size is not meaningful. The chain recombines TRBV2 with TRBJ2-7; D not certain. The ends were cut back, 7 bases at V and 3 bases at J, with 16 bases in the middle. The CDR3 sequence is 14 residues long. Germline V CDR1 and CDR2: SNHLY, FYNNEI. CDR3 loop: CASTTSSDGYEQYF. CDR3 nucleotides: TGTGCCAGCACGACGTCCTCAGACGGCTACGAGCAGTACTTC.

This clonotype has ten or more counts. Within a library made for alpha chains, this beta chain is off target, and its count is uninformative. The J gene is TRBJ1-5, the V gene TRBV18; D might be TRBD1 (6 bases). Per germline, CDR1 KGHSH and CDR2 LQKENI. The CDR3 consists of 18 residues. Trimming stripped 2 bases from V and 2 bases from J, with 19 bases between. The CDR3 DNA reads as TGTGCCAGCTCACCAGAGGGAGTCGGATACAGGGGCAATCAGCCCCAGCATTTT. It encodes CASSPEGVGYRGNQPQHF.

This clonotype was detected many times. As an off-target read in a library built for alpha chains, this beta chain has a frequency of little significance. This chain connects TRBV12-3 or TRBV12-4 to TRBJ2-6; D remains ambiguous. The V gene lost 5 bases and the J gene lost 1 base, with 6 bases spanning the gap. The CDR3 totals 14 residues. CDR3 coding DNA: TGTGCCAGCAGTCCAGCGTCTGGGGCCAACGTCCTGACTTTC. Residues: CASSPASGANVLTF.

Ten or more counts support this clonotype. The library was built for alpha chains, so this beta chain is an off-target read and its size means little. The CDR3 sequence: CASSDLLAGGSETQYF. The CDR3 DNA reads as TGCGCCAGCAGTGACCTACTTGCGGGAGGCTCAGAGACCCAGTACTTC. V is TRBV10-2 and J is TRBJ2-5; TRBD2 matches 8 bases. The V gene end was trimmed by 3 bases and the J gene end by 4 bases; junction bases not matched to a gene: 10. CDR3 length: 16 residues. Germline loops: CDR1 WSHSY, CDR2 SAAADI.